Listed below are T cell receptor beta chains from one sample, sequenced in a study of shared clonotypes between healthy human individuals. Profiling relied on immunoSEQ multiplex PCR, and the TCRdb table lists in-frame clones only, not all of them. The sample has a few hundred thousand clones; around 79% are singletons. The specimen sequenced was PBMCs. Every receptor here comes from a middle-aged woman in good health. Some clones in this sample may be carry-over from other donors' samples. CDR3s include the opening cysteine and the closing phenylalanine or tryptophan. D genes are given only for firm matches. Some rows have no size entry. The others give once, few or many, or a class for an expanded clone.

D gene | J gene | clone size | CDR3 length | V gene | CDR3 DNA | CDR3 protein
TRBD2 | TRBJ2-3 | . | 15 | TRBV18 | TGTGCCAGCTCACCGGGACTAGCGGGAGGAGATACGCAGTATTTT | CASSPGLAGGDTQYF
TRBD2 | TRBJ2-5 | once | 15 | TRBV5-1 | TGCGCCAGTTACCTAGCGGGAGGGCCCTCGGAGACCCAGTACTTC | CASYLAGGPSETQYF
TRBD2 | TRBJ2-1 | . | 16 | TRBV28 | TGTGCCAGCACCGAAACTAGCGTCAAGTACTACAATGAGCAGTTCTTC | CASTETSVKYYNEQFF
. | TRBJ2-5 | . | 13 | TRBV2 | TGTGCCAGCAGTATACACCCACAAGAGACCCAGTACTTC | CASSIHPQETQYF
. | TRBJ2-7 | . | 16 | TRBV2 | TGTGCCAGCAGTGAGAGGGGGGCAGGGGCTACCTACGAGCAGTACTTC | CASSERGAGATYEQYF
. | TRBJ2-3 | once | 13 | TRBV29-1 | TGCAGCGTTGATACAGCTAGCACAGATACGCAGTATTTT | CSVDTASTDTQYF
TRBD1 | TRBJ1-1 | . | 17 | TRBV11-3 | TGTGCCAGCAGCCCCGGGACAGGGGCACCGGCGAACACTGAAGCTTTCTTT | CASSPGTGAPANTEAFF
TRBD1 | TRBJ1-2 | . | 14 | TRBV6-4 | TGTGCCAGCAGTGACGGACAGGGCGGGTATGGCTACACCTTC | CASSDGQGGYGYTF
. | TRBJ2-3 | . | 14 | TRBV30 | TGTGCCTGGAACCCCGGGACGGGCACAGATACGCAGTATTTT | CAWNPGTGTDTQYF
. | TRBJ1-5 | . | 13 | TRBV7-6 | TGTGCCAGCAGCTTATATTGGAATCAGCCCCAGCATTTT | CASSLYWNQPQHF
. | TRBJ2-7 | . | 13 | TRBV6-5 | TGTGCCACACGATTTAGTGGCGGCTACGAGCAGTACTTC | CATRFSGGYEQYF
. | TRBJ1-1 | . | 15 | TRBV7-2 | TGTGCCAGCAGCGTGACACGCCGGAGGACCACTGAAGCTTTCTTT | CASSVTRRRTTEAFF
TRBD2 | TRBJ2-1 | . | 17 | TRBV27 | TGTGCCAGCAGTCTGAATCCGGGACTAGCGGAGTACAATGAGCAGTTCTTC | CASSLNPGLAEYNEQFF
TRBD1 | TRBJ1-1 | . | 17 | TRBV4-3 | TGCGCCAGCAGCCAGGGACAGGGGGCTCTTGGGAACACTGAAGCTTTCTTT | CASSQGQGALGNTEAFF
. | TRBJ1-1 | . | 15 | TRBV15 | TGTGCCACCAGCAGAGATCTGGTTCAGAACACTGAAGCTTTCTTT | CATSRDLVQNTEAFF
TRBD1 | TRBJ1-6 | . | 15 | TRBV28 | TGTGCCAGCAGTTCAACAGGGGCCTATAATTCACCCCTCCACTTT | CASSSTGAYNSPLHF
. | TRBJ2-1 | . | 12 | TRBV28 | TGTGCCAGCAGTCGGGTTTACAATGAGCAGTTCTTC | CASSRVYNEQFF
TRBD1 | TRBJ1-2 | . | 17 | TRBV6-1 | TGTGCCAGCAGTGGCTACTCTCCAACCGGGACAGGCCTCGGCTACACCTTC | CASSGYSPTGTGLGYTF
. | TRBJ2-7 | . | 15 | TRBV28 | TGTGCCAGCAGTTTACCCGGAGAGGTTTACTACGAGCAGTACTTC | CASSLPGEVYYEQYF
. | TRBJ1-2 | few | 12 | TRBV7-8 | TGTGCCAGCAGCTTAGTGTCCCATGGCTACACCTTC | CASSLVSHGYTF
. | TRBJ1-2 | . | 12 | TRBV9 | TGTGCCAGCAGCTCAGAGGGGGTTGGCTACACCTTC | CASSSEGVGYTF
. | TRBJ2-5 | . | 14 | TRBV5-1 | TGCGCCAGCAGCTCGGACGGATTAAAAGAGACCCAGTACTTC | CASSSDGLKETQYF
TRBD2 | TRBJ2-1 | . | 17 | TRBV30 | TGTGCCTGGGAGTCGCGGTTGAACGGGAGGGCCGTCAATGAGCAGTTCTTC | CAWESRLNGRAVNEQFF
. | TRBJ2-6 | . | 16 | TRBV4-1 | TGCGCCAGCAGCGCAACGTGGGGTGTTGGGGCCAACGTCCTGACTTTC | CASSATWGVGANVLTF
. | TRBJ2-5 | once | 12 | TRBV18 | TGTGCCAGCTCACCACTTCCAGAAGGTACTTACTTC | CASSPLPEGTYF
TRBD2 | TRBJ2-1 | . | 17 | TRBV11-2 | TGTGCCAGCAGCCGAATACCGGGACTAGCGGGGCCCAATGAGCAGTTCTTC | CASSRIPGLAGPNEQFF
. | TRBJ1-2 | . | 13 | TRBV7-9 | TGTGCCAGCAGCTTGAGGGGCGACGCTGGCTACACCTTC | CASSLRGDAGYTF
. | TRBJ2-4 | . | 14 | TRBV5-5 | TGTGCCAGCAGCCCCGACAGGTCCCAAAACATTCAGTACTTC | CASSPDRSQNIQYF
. | TRBJ2-7 | few | 14 | TRBV7-2 | TGTGCCAGCAGCTTAGATTGGGACCGCTACGAGCAGTACTTC | CASSLDWDRYEQYF
TRBD1 | TRBJ2-7 | . | 12 | TRBV28 | TGTGCCAGCAGTTACAGGGGCTACGAGCAGTACTTC | CASSYRGYEQYF
. | TRBJ2-7 | . | 16 | TRBV6-6 | TGTGCCAGCAATAGGGACCCTAGCGACTACTCCTACGAGCAGTACTTC | CASNRDPSDYSYEQYF
. | TRBJ1-6 | . | 15 | TRBV4-1 | TGCGCCAGCAGCCAAGATCCCCAGGGTGGTGCACCCCTCCACTTT | CASSQDPQGGAPLHF
. | TRBJ2-7 | many | 15 | TRBV28 | TGTGCCAGCTGTGGTACAGGGGACTACTCCTACGAGCAGTACTTC | CASCGTGDYSYEQYF
. | TRBJ2-2 | . | 14 | TRBV19 | TGTGCCAGTAGACGCACAGCGAACACCGGGGAGCTGTTTTTT | CASRRTANTGELFF
. | TRBJ1-3 | . | 16 | TRBV5-5 | TGTGCCAGCAGCTTAACCCAGGGAGGCTCTGGAAACACCATATATTTT | CASSLTQGGSGNTIYF
TRBD2 | TRBJ2-7 | . | 17 | TRBV6-1 | TGTGCCAGCAGTGACTACCTGGGACTAGCGAGAGACTACGAGCAGTACTTC | CASSDYLGLARDYEQYF
TRBD1 | TRBJ1-5 | few | 16 | TRBV25-1 | TGTGCCAGCAGTGAAATGGACAGGGGGGATGGTCAGCCCCAGCATTTT | CASSEMDRGDGQPQHF
. | TRBJ1-4 | . | 16 | TRBV30 | TGTGCCTGGAGTGTATATTCTTTTAACATCGGTGAAAAACTGTTTTTT | CAWSVYSFNIGEKLFF
. | TRBJ1-5 | . | 13 | TRBV15 | TGTGCCACCAGCAGTGAGTACAATCAGCCCCAGCATTTT | CATSSEYNQPQHF
. | TRBJ2-3 | . | 11 | TRBV11-2 | TGTGCCAGCAGCCCGCGGGATACGCAGTATTTT | CASSPRDTQYF
TRBD2 | TRBJ2-1 | few | 14 | TRBV28 | TGTGCCAGCAGTTCCTTAGCGGGAGACAATGAGCAGTTCTTC | CASSSLAGDNEQFF
TRBD1 | TRBJ2-1 | . | 15 | TRBV27 | TGTGCCAGCAGGCCCGGGACAGGGATGTTCAATGAGCAGTTCTTC | CASRPGTGMFNEQFF
. | TRBJ1-1 | . | 13 | TRBV5-1 | TGCGCCAGCAGCGCCAGGGGGAACACTGAAGCTTTCTTT | CASSARGNTEAFF
. | TRBJ2-7 | few | 12 | TRBV10-2 | TGCGCCAGCTCACAGGGAGGCCACGAGCAGTACTTC | CASSQGGHEQYF
TRBD1 | TRBJ2-5 | . | 15 | TRBV19 | TGTGCCAGTAGTATAGGGGGACAGAACAAAGAGACCCAGTACTTC | CASSIGGQNKETQYF
. | TRBJ2-5 | once | 13 | TRBV29-1 | TGCAGCGTTGAAGTACCCCCCTGGGAGACCCAGTACTTC | CSVEVPPWETQYF
TRBD1 | TRBJ1-1 | few | 13 | TRBV18 | TGTGCCAGCTCACCCGGACAGGGGGCTGAAGCTTTCTTT | CASSPGQGAEAFF
TRBD2 | TRBJ2-1 | once | 15 | TRBV13 | TGTGCCAGCAGCCTAGGGACTAGCGGGAGGAATGAGCAGTTCTTC | CASSLGTSGRNEQFF
. | TRBJ2-7 | . | 15 | TRBV4-3 | TGCGCCAGCAGCCCCGGAGGTGGCATCTCCTACGAGCAGTACTTC | CASSPGGGISYEQYF
TRBD2 | TRBJ2-4 | few | 16 | TRBV14 | TGTGCCAGCAGCCTCAAGCGGGAGTTCGGCAAAAACATTCAGTACTTC | CASSLKREFGKNIQYF
. | TRBJ1-2 | once | 14 | TRBV28 | TGTGCCAGCAGTTTCGCGGACAGCCTATATGGCTACACCTTC | CASSFADSLYGYTF
. | TRBJ2-1 | . | 13 | TRBV7-2 | TGTGCCAGCAGCCTCCCGGTTCACGCTGAGCAGTTCTTC | CASSLPVHAEQFF
. | TRBJ2-1 | . | 15 | TRBV5-8 | TGTGCCAGCAGCTTGGGACGGCCTTCCTACAATGAGCAGTTCTTC | CASSLGRPSYNEQFF